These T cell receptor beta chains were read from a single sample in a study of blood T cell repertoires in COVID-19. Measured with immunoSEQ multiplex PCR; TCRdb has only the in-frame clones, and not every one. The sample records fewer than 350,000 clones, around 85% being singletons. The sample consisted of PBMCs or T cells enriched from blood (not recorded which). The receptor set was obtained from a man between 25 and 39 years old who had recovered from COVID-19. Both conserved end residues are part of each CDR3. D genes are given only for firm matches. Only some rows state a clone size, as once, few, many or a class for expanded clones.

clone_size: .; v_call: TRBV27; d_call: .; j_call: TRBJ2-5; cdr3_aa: CASSLSSRPLKETQYF; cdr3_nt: TGTGCCAGCAGTTTAAGTTCCAGGCCGCTAAAAGAGACCCAGTACTTC
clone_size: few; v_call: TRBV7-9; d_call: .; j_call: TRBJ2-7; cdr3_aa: CASSLGRDRGYEQYF; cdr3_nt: TGTGCCAGCAGCTTGGGACGGGACCGGGGGTACGAGCAGTACTTC
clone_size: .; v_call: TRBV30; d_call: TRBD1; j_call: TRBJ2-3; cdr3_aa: CAWDRALADTQYF; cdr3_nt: TGTGCCTGGGACAGGGCTCTTGCAGATACGCAGTATTTT
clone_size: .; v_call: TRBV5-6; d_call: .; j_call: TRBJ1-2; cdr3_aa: CASSLDRASYGYTF; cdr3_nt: TGTGCCAGCAGCTTGGACAGGGCGAGCTATGGCTACACCTTC
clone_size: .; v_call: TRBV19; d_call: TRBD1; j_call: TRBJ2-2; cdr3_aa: CASTHGQGATGELFF; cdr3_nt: TGTGCCAGTACCCATGGACAGGGGGCCACCGGGGAGCTGTTTTTT
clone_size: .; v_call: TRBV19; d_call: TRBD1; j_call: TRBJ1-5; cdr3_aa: CASRGSGAGGSRNQPQHF; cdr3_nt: TGTGCCAGTAGGGGAAGTGGGGCAGGGGGCTCTCGCAATCAGCCCCAGCATTTT
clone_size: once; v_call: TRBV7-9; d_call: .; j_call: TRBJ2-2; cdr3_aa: CASSYGNTGELFF; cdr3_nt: TGTGCCAGCAGTTACGGGAACACCGGGGAGCTGTTTTTT
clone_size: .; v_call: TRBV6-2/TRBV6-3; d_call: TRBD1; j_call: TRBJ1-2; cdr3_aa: CASSPLGTGRSNYGYTF; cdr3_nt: TGTGCCAGCAGTCCCCTCGGGACAGGGAGATCCAACTATGGCTACACCTTC
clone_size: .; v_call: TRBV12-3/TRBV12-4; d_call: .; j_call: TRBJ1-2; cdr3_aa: CASSFRGPGYTF; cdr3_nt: TGTGCCAGCAGTTTTCGAGGGCCTGGCTACACCTTC
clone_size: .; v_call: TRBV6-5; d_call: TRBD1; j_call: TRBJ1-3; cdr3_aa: CASSRDRGSGNTIYF; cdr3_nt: TGTGCCAGCAGTCGCGACAGGGGATCTGGAAACACCATATATTTT
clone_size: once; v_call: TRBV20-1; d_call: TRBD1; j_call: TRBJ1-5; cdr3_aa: CSARGQQPQHF; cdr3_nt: TGCAGTGCGAGGGGACAGCAGCCCCAGCATTTT
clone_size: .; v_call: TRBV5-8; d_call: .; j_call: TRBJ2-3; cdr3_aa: CASSSILIMTQYF; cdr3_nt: TGTGCCAGCAGCTCCATACTGATAATGACGCAGTATTTT
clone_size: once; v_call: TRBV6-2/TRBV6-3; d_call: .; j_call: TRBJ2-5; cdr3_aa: CASSYVGLQETQYF; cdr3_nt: TGTGCCAGCAGTTACGTAGGACTGCAAGAGACCCAGTACTTC
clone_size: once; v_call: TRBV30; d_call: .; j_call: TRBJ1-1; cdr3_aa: CAWVLPIMNTEAFF; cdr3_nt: TGTGCCTGGGTCCTCCCTATCATGAACACTGAAGCTTTCTTT
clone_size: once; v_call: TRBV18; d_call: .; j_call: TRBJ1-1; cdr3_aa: CASSPGREGTEAFF; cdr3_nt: TGTGCCAGCTCACCCGGGAGGGAAGGCACTGAAGCTTTCTTT
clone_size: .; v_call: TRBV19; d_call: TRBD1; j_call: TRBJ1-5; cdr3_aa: CASSIPTGAGGGQPQHF; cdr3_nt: TGTGCCAGTAGTATACCGACTGGGGCAGGGGGAGGTCAGCCCCAGCATTTT
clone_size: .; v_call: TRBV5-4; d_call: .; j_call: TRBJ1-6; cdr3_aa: CASSLGASGISSPLHF; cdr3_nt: TGTGCCAGCAGCTTGGGGGCTTCGGGGATTAGTTCACCCCTCCACTTT
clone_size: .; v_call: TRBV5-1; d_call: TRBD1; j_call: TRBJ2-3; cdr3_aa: CASSPQGFTDTQYF; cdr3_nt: TGCGCCAGCAGCCCACAGGGGTTTACAGATACGCAGTATTTT
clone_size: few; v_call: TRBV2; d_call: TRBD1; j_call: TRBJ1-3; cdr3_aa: CASSRDRTYSGNTIYF; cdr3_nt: TGTGCCAGCAGTAGGGACAGGACCTACTCTGGAAACACCATATATTTT
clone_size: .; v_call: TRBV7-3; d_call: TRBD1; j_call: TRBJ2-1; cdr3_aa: CASSWTGGEYNEQFF; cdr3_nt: TGTGCCAGCAGCTGGACAGGGGGAGAATACAATGAGCAGTTCTTC
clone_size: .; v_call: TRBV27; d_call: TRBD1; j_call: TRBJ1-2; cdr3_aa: CASSPLQQGARGYTF; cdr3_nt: TGTGCCAGCAGTCCCCTACAGCAGGGGGCCAGGGGCTACACCTTC
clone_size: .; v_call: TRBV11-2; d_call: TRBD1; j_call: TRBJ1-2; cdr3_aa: CASSSGQGIGYTF; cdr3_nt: TGTGCCAGCAGCTCGGGACAGGGCATAGGCTACACCTTC
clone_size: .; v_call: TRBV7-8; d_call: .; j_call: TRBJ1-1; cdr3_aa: CASSRSPGVPEAFF; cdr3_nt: TGTGCCAGCAGCCGCAGTCCGGGGGTCCCTGAAGCTTTCTTT
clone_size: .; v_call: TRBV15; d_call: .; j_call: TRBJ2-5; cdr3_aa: CATSRAPNGGETQYF; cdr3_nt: TGTGCCACCAGCAGAGCCCCCAACGGGGGAGAGACCCAGTACTTC
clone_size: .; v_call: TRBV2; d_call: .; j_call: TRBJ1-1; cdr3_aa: CASSLEQGTEAFF; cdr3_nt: TGTGCCAGCAGTTTAGAACAGGGAACTGAAGCTTTCTTT
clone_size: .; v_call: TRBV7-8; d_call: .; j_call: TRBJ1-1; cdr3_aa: CASSPTESAAWAFF; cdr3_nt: TGTGCCAGCAGCCCAACTGAGTCCGCGGCTTGGGCTTTCTTT
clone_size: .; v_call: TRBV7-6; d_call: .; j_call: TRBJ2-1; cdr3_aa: CASSLNPQGSYYNEQFF; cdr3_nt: TGTGCCAGCAGCTTAAATCCCCAGGGTAGTTATTACAATGAGCAGTTCTTC
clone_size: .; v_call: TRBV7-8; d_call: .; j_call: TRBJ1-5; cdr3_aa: CASSFPDQPQHF; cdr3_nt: TGTGCCAGCAGCTTTCCCGATCAGCCCCAGCATTTT
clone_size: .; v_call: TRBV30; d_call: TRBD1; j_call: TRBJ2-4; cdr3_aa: CAWSVRRTGTGKNIQYF; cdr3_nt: TGTGCCTGGAGTGTACGGAGAACCGGGACAGGAAAAAACATTCAGTACTTC
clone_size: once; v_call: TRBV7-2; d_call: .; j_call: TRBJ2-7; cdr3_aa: CASSFSGAVEEQYF; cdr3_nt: TGTGCCAGCAGCTTTAGCGGTGCTGTGGAAGAGCAGTACTTC
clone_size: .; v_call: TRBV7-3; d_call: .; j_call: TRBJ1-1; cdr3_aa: CASSPGELTEAFF; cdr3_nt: TGTGCCAGCAGTCCGGGGGAGCTCACTGAAGCTTTCTTT
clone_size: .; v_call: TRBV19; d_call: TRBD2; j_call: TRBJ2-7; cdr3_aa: CASSIAGTSSYEQYF; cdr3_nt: TGTGCCAGTAGTATCGCCGGGACTAGCTCCTACGAGCAGTACTTC
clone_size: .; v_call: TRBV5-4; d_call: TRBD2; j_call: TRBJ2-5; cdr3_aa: CASSPLAGGQQETQYF; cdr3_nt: TGTGCCAGCAGCCCACTAGCGGGGGGACAACAAGAGACCCAGTACTTC
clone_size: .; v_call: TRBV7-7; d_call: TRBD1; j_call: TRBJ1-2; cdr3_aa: CASSSETGDIYYGYTF; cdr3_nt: TGTGCTAGCAGCTCAGAGACAGGGGACATCTACTATGGCTACACCTTC
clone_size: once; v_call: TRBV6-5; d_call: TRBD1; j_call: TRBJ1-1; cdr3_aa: CASSYLDRGNTEAFF; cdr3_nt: TGTGCCAGCAGTTACCTAGACAGGGGGAACACTGAAGCTTTCTTT
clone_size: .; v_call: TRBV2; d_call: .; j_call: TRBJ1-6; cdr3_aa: CASTARDSYNSPLHF; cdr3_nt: TGTGCCAGCACTGCCAGGGACTCCTATAATTCACCCCTCCACTTT
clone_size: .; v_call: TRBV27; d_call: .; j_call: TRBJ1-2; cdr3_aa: CATSRVSGGIGYTF; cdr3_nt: TGTGCCACCTCTCGGGTAAGCGGCGGCATCGGCTACACCTTC
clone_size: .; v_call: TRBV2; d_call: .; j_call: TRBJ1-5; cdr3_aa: CASSIAGRGWSGQPQHF; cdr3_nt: TGTGCCAGCAGTATAGCGGGTAGGGGCTGGTCGGGTCAGCCCCAGCATTTT
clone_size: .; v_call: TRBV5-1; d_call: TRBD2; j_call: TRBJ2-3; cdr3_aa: CASSISGGQILNTQYF; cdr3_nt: TGCGCCAGCAGCATCAGCGGGGGGCAGATACTAAATACGCAGTATTTT
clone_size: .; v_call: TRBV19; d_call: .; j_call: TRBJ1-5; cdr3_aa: CASSPIDRGWHDQPQHF; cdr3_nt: TGTGCCAGTAGTCCCATAGATAGAGGGTGGCACGATCAGCCCCAGCATTTT
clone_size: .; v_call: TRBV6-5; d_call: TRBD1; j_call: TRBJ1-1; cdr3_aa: CASSFKGAARNTEAFF; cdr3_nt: TGTGCCAGCAGTTTCAAGGGGGCTGCTCGGAACACTGAAGCTTTCTTT
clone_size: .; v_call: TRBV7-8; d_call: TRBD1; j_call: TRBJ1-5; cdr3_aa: CASSLGTVLRNQPQHF; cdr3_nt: TGTGCCAGCAGCCTCGGGACAGTCCTGCGCAATCAGCCCCAGCATTTT
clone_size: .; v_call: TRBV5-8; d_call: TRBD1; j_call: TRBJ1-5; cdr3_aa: CASSLAGTVSNQPQHF; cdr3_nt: TGTGCCAGCAGCTTGGCCGGGACAGTCAGCAATCAGCCCCAGCATTTT
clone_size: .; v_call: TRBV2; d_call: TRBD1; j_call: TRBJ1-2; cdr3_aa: CASSNRGSNYGYTF; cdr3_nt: TGTGCCAGCAGTAACAGGGGGAGTAACTATGGCTACACCTTC
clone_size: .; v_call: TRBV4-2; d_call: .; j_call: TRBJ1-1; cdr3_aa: CASSPGRGTEAFF; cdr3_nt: TGTGCCAGCAGCCCGGGGAGAGGGACTGAAGCTTTCTTT
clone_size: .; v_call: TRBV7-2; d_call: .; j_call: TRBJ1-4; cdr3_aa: CASSLGGGATNEKLFF; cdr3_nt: TGTGCCAGCAGCCTAGGGGGGGGAGCAACTAATGAAAAACTGTTTTTT
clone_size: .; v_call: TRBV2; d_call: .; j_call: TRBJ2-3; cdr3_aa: CAGGRGSRTDTQYF; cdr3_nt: TGTGCCGGGGGGAGGGGGTCTCGCACAGATACGCAGTATTTT
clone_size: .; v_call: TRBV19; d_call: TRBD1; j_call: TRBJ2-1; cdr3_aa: CASSIRGTANGLSYNEQFF; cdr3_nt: TGTGCCAGTAGTATAAGGGGGACAGCCAATGGCCTATCCTACAATGAGCAGTTCTTC
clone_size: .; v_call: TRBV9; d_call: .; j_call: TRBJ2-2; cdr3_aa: CASSSRPAGRGVTGELFF; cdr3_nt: TGTGCCAGCAGCTCCCGTCCCGCGGGGAGAGGGGTCACCGGGGAGCTGTTTTTT
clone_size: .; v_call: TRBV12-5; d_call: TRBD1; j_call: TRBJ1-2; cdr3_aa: CASSEGARGYTF; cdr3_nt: TGTGCTAGTTCCGAGGGGGCGCGAGGCTACACCTTC
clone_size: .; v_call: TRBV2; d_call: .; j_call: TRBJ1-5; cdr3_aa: CASSEAGTPEERPQHF; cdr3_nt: TGTGCCAGCAGTGAAGCGGGAACTCCGGAGGAACGGCCCCAGCATTTT
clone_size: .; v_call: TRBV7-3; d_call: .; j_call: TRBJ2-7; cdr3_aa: CASSTSTGYEQYF; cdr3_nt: TGTGCCAGCAGCACTTCAACAGGGTACGAGCAGTACTTC
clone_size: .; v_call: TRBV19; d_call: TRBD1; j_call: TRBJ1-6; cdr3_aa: CASKQGPENNSPLHF; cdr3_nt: TGTGCCAGTAAACAGGGGCCCGAAAATAATTCACCCCTCCACTTT
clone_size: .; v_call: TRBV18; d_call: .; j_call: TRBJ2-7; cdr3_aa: CASSPARGGPASYEQYF; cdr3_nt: TGTGCCAGCTCACCGGCAAGGGGGGGGCCGGCATCCTACGAGCAGTACTTC
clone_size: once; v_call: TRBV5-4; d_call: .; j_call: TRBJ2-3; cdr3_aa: CASSLLDTQYF; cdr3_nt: TGTGCCAGCAGCTTGCTGGATACGCAGTATTTT
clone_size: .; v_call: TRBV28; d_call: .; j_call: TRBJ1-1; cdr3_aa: CASTPPGLWAGTEAFF; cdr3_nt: TGTGCCAGCACTCCCCCGGGGCTCTGGGCGGGGACTGAAGCTTTCTTT
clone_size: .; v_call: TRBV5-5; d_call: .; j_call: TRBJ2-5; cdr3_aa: CASSPRDVRETQYF; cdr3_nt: TGTGCCAGCAGCCCCAGGGATGTCCGAGAGACCCAGTACTTC
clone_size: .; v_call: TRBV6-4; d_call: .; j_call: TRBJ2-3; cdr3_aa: CASSDSAGSSTDTQYF; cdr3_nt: TGTGCCAGCAGTGACTCGGCGGGAAGTAGCACAGATACGCAGTATTTT
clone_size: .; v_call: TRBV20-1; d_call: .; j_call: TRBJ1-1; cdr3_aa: CSASRSGRGNTEAFF; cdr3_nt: TGCAGTGCTAGTAGGTCCGGGAGGGGTAACACTGAAGCTTTCTTT
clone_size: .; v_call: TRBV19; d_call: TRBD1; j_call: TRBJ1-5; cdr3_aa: CASRTTGNNQPQHF; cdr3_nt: TGTGCCAGTAGAACGACAGGGAACAATCAGCCCCAGCATTTT